The rows below give T cell receptor beta chains drawn from one sample of a study of T cells after yellow fever vaccination. TCRdb re-derived calls from the 5' RACE reads in MiXCR, one entry per CDR3 protein. Among 150,000 to 200,000 distinct CDR3 sequences, 6.2% were seen once, and the ten largest hold 2.5% to 3.5%. Here the sequenced sample was CD4+ T cells sorted from PBMCs, taken on the day of the first yellow fever vaccination. The receptor set was obtained from a man between 18 and 29 years old who received the YFV17D yellow fever vaccine. The CDR3 runs from the conserved cysteine through the conserved F or W. A D gene is named only where the DNA matches it firmly. Expanded clones are given a class, and other clones once, few, many or no size at all.

size,J,D,V,DNA,CDR3
many,TRBJ1-2,.,TRBV12-3/TRBV12-4,TGTGCCAGCAGTTTAGGGTGGGAAGGCTACACCTTC,CASSLGWEGYTF
.,TRBJ1-5,.,TRBV7-9,TGTGCCAGCAGCTTAGCGCTCAGTAATCAGCCCCAGCATTTT,CASSLALSNQPQHF
many,TRBJ2-3,TRBD2,TRBV20-1,TGCAGTGCTAGCGGGGCTAGCGGGGGGTTCACAGATACGCAGTATTTT,CSASGASGGFTDTQYF
few,TRBJ1-2,.,TRBV12-3/TRBV12-4,TGTGCCAGCAGTTTAGGGGAGGGGGGTGGCTACACCTTC,CASSLGEGGGYTF
.,TRBJ2-5,.,TRBV7-8,TGTGCCAGCAGCTTAGGGCAGGGAATCCAAGAGACCCAGTACTTC,CASSLGQGIQETQYF
few,TRBJ1-2,.,TRBV12-3/TRBV12-4,TGTGCCAGCAAGGGCGGGGCCTACTATGGCTACACCTTC,CASKGGAYYGYTF
.,TRBJ1-2,TRBD1,TRBV6-2/TRBV6-3,TGTGCCAGCATCCCTGAACAGGGGGCGAATCCCTATGGCTACACCTTC,CASIPEQGANPYGYTF
.,TRBJ2-1,.,TRBV29-1,TGCAGCGGAACCCTATACCTCGGGTCCTACAATGAGCAGTTCTTC,CSGTLYLGSYNEQFF
.,TRBJ2-1,TRBD1,TRBV27,TGTGCCAGCAGCCCACAGGGGCTTAGCTTACGCGAGCAGTTCTTC,CASSPQGLSLREQFF
few,TRBJ2-1,TRBD2,TRBV5-1,TGCGCCAGCAAAGCATCAAGGACTAGCCGCGATGAGCAGTTCTTC,CASKASRTSRDEQFF
many,TRBJ2-1,TRBD1,TRBV5-1,TGCGCCAGCAGCAGGAAGGCCGGGACAGGCCCCCATGAGCAGTTCTTC,CASSRKAGTGPHEQFF
.,TRBJ2-5,.,TRBV4-3,TGCGCCAGCAGCCACCACGGGCCTAGAGGCAATTACGAAGAGACCCAGTACTTC,CASSHHGPRGNYEETQYF
many,TRBJ1-1,.,TRBV15,TGTGCCACCAGCAGATCATCAACGAACACTGAAGCTTTCTTT,CATSRSSTNTEAFF
.,TRBJ2-7,TRBD2,TRBV7-2,TGTGCCAGCAGCTTTAGCGGGCCTTCCTACGAGCAGTACTTC,CASSFSGPSYEQYF
few,TRBJ2-3,TRBD2,TRBV5-1,TGCGCCAGCAGCGACGGACTAGCGGCTAGCACAGATACGCAGTATTTT,CASSDGLAASTDTQYF
few,TRBJ1-1,.,TRBV12-3/TRBV12-4,TGTGCCAGCAGTTTAATGATGACTGAAGCTTTCTTT,CASSLMMTEAFF
many,TRBJ1-4,.,TRBV5-5,TGTGCCAGCAGCCCTAGGACAGCAACTAATGAAAAACTGTTTTTT,CASSPRTATNEKLFF
many,TRBJ2-3,.,TRBV29-1,TGCAGCGTCGAACAAACAGATACGCAGTATTTT,CSVEQTDTQYF
.,TRBJ2-1,TRBD2,TRBV12-3/TRBV12-4,TGTGCCAGCAGTCCACGTGGGGGTAGCGGGGGGACCTACAATGAGCAGTTCTTC,CASSPRGGSGGTYNEQFF
few,TRBJ1-6,TRBD1,TRBV5-5,TGTGCCAGCAGAAGAGGGGGCTTCGAGTATTCACCCCTCCACTTT,CASRRGGFEYSPLHF
few,TRBJ1-4,.,TRBV19,TGTGCCAGTAGTACACAGGGTTGGAGAGAAAAACTGTTTTTT,CASSTQGWREKLFF
many,TRBJ2-1,.,TRBV5-1,TGCGCCAGCAGCGGATTATTCGGGGCCTTTTCCTACAATGAGCAGTTCTTC,CASSGLFGAFSYNEQFF
.,TRBJ2-7,TRBD2,TRBV12-3/TRBV12-4,TGTGCCAGCAGCCCCTCGCGGGGGGTGTCCTACGAGCAGTACTTC,CASSPSRGVSYEQYF
many,TRBJ1-1,TRBD1,TRBV20-1,TGCAGTGCTAGGCCAGGGGGGATCAACACTGAAGCTTTCTTT,CSARPGGINTEAFF
many,TRBJ1-1,.,TRBV12-3/TRBV12-4,TGTGCCAGCAGTTTGGACAGCCTGGGCGCTGAAGCTTTCTTT,CASSLDSLGAEAFF
.,TRBJ1-2,TRBD1,TRBV29-1,TGCAGCGTACCCGGGACAGGGGGCATTGGCTACACCTTC,CSVPGTGGIGYTF
few,TRBJ2-3,TRBD2,TRBV24-1,TGTGCCACCAGTGATCCGCGGGGGGCCGGGGATACGCAGTATTTT,CATSDPRGAGDTQYF
many,TRBJ2-1,TRBD2,TRBV7-2,TGTGCCAGCAGCTTAGTCAGCGCGGGGGGCTACAATGAGCAGTTCTTC,CASSLVSAGGYNEQFF
many,TRBJ1-5,.,TRBV2,TGTGCCAGCAGCGCTAATACGCGCAATCAGCCCCAGCATTTT,CASSANTRNQPQHF
many,TRBJ1-1,.,TRBV20-1,TGCAGTGCTAGGCGGTGGGAGGAAGCTTTCTTT,CSARRWEEAFF
few,TRBJ1-5,.,TRBV4-2,TGTGCCAGCAGCCAGCAGGGGTTTAGCAATCAGCCCCAGCATTTT,CASSQQGFSNQPQHF
.,TRBJ1-6,.,TRBV6-1,TGTGCCAGCAGTGAAGCGGTCATTTTGGATTCACCCCTCCACTTT,CASSEAVILDSPLHF
few,TRBJ2-5,.,TRBV1,TGCACCAGCAGCCACCCTAGCGGGGGGGGATTGGAGACCCAGTACTTC,CTSSHPSGGGLETQYF
few,TRBJ2-3,.,TRBV7-8,TGTGCCAGCAGCTTAAAGGGAACCACAGATACGCAGTATTTT,CASSLKGTTDTQYF
few,TRBJ1-1,.,TRBV5-1,TGCGCCACCAGAGGGTCGCCGGGGGAATTCCTTGAAGCTTTCTTT,CATRGSPGEFLEAFF
few,TRBJ2-5,.,TRBV5-1,TGCGCCAGCAGCTTTGACAGTCAAGAGACCCAGTACTTC,CASSFDSQETQYF
many,TRBJ2-5,.,TRBV12-3/TRBV12-4,TGTGCCAGCAGTTTAAGGCGGATAGTAGAGACCCAGTACTTC,CASSLRRIVETQYF
few,TRBJ2-5,TRBD1,TRBV5-1,TGCGCCAGCAGCCCGGACAGGGTGGAGACCCAGTACTTC,CASSPDRVETQYF
.,TRBJ2-1,.,TRBV20-1,TGCAGTGTCTCACCGTGGGGCGGGAAAAAAAATGAGCAGTTCTTC,CSVSPWGGKKNEQFF
many,TRBJ1-1,.,TRBV3-1,TGTGCCAGCAGCCAAACGGACTGGGGGGGGACTGAAGCTTTCTTT,CASSQTDWGGTEAFF
many,TRBJ2-7,.,TRBV29-1,TGCAGCACCCGACGCTCATACGAGCAGTACTTC,CSTRRSYEQYF
few,TRBJ2-3,TRBD2,TRBV10-3,TGTGCCATCAGTGAGGGGATAGCGGGGAACACAGATACGCAGTATTTT,CAISEGIAGNTDTQYF
many,TRBJ2-7,.,TRBV5-6,TGTGCCAGCAGCTCGAGGGGGGGGGACGAGCAGTACTTC,CASSSRGGDEQYF